This T cell receptor beta chain was observed in a study of T cells after yellow fever vaccination. Study results and limitations: Though it reached lower strength, the secondary response hit its peak faster, day 5 versus 15. At approximately 95% for CD4 and about 91% for CD8, most primary-vaccination clones showed up again after the booster.

This clonotype was observed at least ten times. As yet, its antigen is unknown. V was shortened by 7 bases and J by 4 bases, with 20 bases between the two germline ends. The CDR3 consists of 15 residues. CDR1 SGHTA and CDR2 FQGNSA come from the germline V gene. Generation of TCR cDNA used 5'RACE template switching (which added a universal primer site and UMIs). TCRdb reprocessed the 5' RACE reads via MiXCR and lists one record per CDR3 protein. The sample includes 300,000 to 350,000 distinct CDR3 sequences, roughly 4% seen only once; the top ten take 20% to 25%. This chain connects TRBV7-2 to TRBJ2-7, with D perhaps being TRBD1 or TRBD2 (5 bases each). The receptor was derived from a man aged 18 to 29 who received the YFV17D yellow fever vaccine. Sequenced material: PBMCs, taken 5 days after the yellow fever booster vaccination. The CDR3 region has the DNA TGTGCCAGCACCCGTGGGGACGGAACTGCATACGAGCAGTACTTC. Translating it yields CASTRGDGTAYEQYF.